This T cell receptor delta chain was identified during a study of γδ T cells in repeated Plasmodium falciparum infection. TCRdb re-analyzed the multiplex PCR reads via CATT. The repertoire consists of approximately 93,000 delta-chain clones, with 0.75% to 1% occurring once and the leading ten covering around 9.6%. This clone was counted between two and nine times. The protein TCRdb lists belongs to a much larger clone and differs from this DNA's translation at residue 4, which points to a read error; the protein shown is made from the DNA. Germline lookup yields CDR1 TSWWSYY and CDR2 QGS. The CDR3 loop spans 23 amino acids. Bulk repertoires came from Vgamma9/Vdelta2+ or Vdelta2-negative gammadelta T cells flow-sorted from PBMC.

V gene TRDV1 combines with J gene TRDJ1; no clear D. The receptor was isolated from a pool of human donors (malaria-infected and uninfected, not separated). Sequences were obtained from gamma-delta T cells from blood. CDR3 loop: CALEELSTLTVLHAPIYTDKLIF. DNA for the CDR3: TGTGCTCTTGAGGAACTAAGTACTTTGACAGTACTCCATGCGCCAATTTACACCGATAAACTCATCTTT.